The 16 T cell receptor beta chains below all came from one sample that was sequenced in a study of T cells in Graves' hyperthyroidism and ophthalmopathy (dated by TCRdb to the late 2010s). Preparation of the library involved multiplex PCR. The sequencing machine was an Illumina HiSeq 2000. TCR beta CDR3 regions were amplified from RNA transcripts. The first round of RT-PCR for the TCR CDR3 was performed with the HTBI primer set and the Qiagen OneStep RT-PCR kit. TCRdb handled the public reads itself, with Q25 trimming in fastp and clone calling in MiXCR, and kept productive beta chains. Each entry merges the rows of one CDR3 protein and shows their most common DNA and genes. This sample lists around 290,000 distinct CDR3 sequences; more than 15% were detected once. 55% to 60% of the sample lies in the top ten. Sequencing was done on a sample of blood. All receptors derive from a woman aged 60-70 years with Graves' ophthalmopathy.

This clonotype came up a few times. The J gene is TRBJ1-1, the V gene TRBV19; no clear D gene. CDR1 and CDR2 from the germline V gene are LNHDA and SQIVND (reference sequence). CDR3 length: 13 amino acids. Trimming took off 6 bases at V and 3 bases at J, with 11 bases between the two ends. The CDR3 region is CASRMYVDTEAFF. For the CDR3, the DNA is TGTGCCAGTAGGATGTATGTGGACACTGAAGCTTTCTTT.

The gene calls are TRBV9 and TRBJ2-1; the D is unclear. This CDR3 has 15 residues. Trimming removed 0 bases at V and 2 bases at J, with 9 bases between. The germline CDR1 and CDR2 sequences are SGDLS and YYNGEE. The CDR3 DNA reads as TGTGCCAGCAGCGTAGTTGGGGATGCCTACAATGAGCAGTTCTTC. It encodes CASSVVGDAYNEQFF.

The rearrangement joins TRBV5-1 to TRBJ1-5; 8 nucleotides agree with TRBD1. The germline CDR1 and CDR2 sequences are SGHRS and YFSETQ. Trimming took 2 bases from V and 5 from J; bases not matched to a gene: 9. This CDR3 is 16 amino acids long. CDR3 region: CASSLGGTGAYQPQHF. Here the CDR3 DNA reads TGCGCCAGCAGCTTAGGAGGGACAGGCGCCTATCAGCCCCAGCATTTT.

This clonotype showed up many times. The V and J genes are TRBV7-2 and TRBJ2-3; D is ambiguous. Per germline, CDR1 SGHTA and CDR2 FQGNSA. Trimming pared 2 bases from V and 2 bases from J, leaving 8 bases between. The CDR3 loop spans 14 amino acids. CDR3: CASSLSKNTDTQYF. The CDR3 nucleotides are TGTGCCAGCAGCTTATCCAAGAACACAGATACGCAGTATTTT.

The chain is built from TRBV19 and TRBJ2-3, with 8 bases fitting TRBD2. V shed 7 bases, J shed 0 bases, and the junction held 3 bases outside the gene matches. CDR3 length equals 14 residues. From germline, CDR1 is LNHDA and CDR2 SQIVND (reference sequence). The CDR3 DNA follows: TGTGCCAGTAAAAAGCGGGAGAGCACAGATACGCAGTATTTT. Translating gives CASKKRESTDTQYF.

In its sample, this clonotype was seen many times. The CDR3 DNA is TGCGCCAGCAGCCAAGATAGGGGGCGGGCTTGGGGAGAGACCCAGTACTTC. Protein product: CASSQDRGRAWGETQYF. The V call is TRBV4-1, the J call TRBJ2-5; 7 bases agree with TRBD1. Germline V CDR1 and CDR2: MGHRA, YSYEKL. The CDR3 has 17 amino acids. V lost 0 bases to trimming and J lost 4 bases; unmatched junction nucleotides: 11.

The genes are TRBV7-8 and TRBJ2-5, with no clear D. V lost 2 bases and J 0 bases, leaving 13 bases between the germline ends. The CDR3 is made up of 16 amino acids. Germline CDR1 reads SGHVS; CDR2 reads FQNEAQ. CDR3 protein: CASSLRRDGHQETQYF. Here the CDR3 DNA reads TGTGCCAGCAGCTTACGAAGGGATGGGCACCAAGAGACCCAGTACTTC.

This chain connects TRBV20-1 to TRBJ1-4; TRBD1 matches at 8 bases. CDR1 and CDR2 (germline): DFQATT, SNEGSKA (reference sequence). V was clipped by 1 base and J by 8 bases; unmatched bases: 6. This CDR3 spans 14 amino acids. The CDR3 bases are TGCAGTGCTAGAGCGACAGGGGTTAGAGAAAAACTGTTTTTT. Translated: CSARATGVREKLFF.

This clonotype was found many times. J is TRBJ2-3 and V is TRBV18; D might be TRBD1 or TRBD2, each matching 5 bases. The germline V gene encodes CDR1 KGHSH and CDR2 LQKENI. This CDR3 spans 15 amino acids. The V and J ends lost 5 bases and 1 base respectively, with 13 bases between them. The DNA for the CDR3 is TGTGCCAGCTCAGTAGCGCTCAGGGGCACAGATACGCAGTATTTT. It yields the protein CASSVALRGTDTQYF.

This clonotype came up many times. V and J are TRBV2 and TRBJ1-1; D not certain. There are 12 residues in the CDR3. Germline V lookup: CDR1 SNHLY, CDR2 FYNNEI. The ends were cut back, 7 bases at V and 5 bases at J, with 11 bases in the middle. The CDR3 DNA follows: TGTGCCAGCACTGAGATGGTTACTGAAGCTTTCTTT. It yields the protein CASTEMVTEAFF.

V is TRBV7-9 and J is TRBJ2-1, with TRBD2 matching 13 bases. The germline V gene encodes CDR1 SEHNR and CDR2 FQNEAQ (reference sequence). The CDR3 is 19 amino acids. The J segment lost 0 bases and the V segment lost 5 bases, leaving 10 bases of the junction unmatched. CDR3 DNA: TGTGCCAGCAGCCTCACTAGCGGGAGGGGCCGAGGCTCCTACAATGAGCAGTTCTTC. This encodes CASSLTSGRGRGSYNEQFF.

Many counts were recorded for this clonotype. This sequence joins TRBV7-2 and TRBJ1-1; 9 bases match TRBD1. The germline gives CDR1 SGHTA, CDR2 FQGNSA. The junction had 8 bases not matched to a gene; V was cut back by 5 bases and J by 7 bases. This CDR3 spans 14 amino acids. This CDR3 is CASSLGQGRVEAFF. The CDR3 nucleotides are TGTGCCAGCAGCCTGGGACAGGGTCGCGTTGAAGCTTTCTTT.

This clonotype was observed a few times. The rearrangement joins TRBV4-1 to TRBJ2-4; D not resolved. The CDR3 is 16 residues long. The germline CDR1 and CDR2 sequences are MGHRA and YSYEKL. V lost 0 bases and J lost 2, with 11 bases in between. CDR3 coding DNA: TGCGCCAGCAGCCAAGAGGCCGTGGGCTCCAAAAACATTCAGTACTTC. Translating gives CASSQEAVGSKNIQYF.

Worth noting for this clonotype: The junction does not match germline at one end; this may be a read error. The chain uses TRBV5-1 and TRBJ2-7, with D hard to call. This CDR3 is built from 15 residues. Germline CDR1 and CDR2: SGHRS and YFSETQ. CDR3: CASSLMRSESYEQYF. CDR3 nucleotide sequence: TGTGCCAGCAGCTTAATGAGGAGCGAGTCCTACGAGCAGTACTTC.

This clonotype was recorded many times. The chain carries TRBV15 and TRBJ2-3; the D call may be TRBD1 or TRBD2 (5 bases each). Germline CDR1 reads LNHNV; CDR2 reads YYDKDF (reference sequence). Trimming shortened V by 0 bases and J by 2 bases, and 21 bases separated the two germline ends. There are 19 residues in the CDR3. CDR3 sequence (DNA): TGTGCCACCAGCAGAGATAGATGGTCGGGGCCTCGTGACACAGATACGCAGTATTTT. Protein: CATSRDRWSGPRDTDTQYF.

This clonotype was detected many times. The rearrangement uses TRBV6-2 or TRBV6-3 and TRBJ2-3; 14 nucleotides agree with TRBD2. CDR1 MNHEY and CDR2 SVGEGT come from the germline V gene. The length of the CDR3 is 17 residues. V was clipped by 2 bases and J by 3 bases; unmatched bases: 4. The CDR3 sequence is CASSYGTSGSGTDTQYF. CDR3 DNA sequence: TGTGCCAGCAGTTACGGGACTAGCGGGAGTGGAACAGATACGCAGTATTTT.